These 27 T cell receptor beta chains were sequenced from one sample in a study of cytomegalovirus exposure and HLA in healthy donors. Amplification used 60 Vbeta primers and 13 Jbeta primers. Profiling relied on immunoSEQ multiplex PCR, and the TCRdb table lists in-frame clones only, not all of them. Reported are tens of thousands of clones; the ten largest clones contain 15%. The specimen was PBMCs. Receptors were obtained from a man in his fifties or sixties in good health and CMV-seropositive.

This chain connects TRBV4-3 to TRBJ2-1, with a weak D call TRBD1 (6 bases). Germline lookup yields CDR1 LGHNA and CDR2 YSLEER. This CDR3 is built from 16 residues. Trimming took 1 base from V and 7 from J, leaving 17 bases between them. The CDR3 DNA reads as TGCGCCAGCAGCCAAGGAGGGGGACGCCTGGTTAATGAGCAGTTCTTC. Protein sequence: CASSQGGGRLVNEQFF.

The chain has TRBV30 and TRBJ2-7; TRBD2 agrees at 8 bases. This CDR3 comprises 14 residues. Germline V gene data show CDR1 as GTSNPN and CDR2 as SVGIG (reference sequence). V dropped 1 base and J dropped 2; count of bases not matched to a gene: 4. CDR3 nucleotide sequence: TGTGCCTGGAGTGCGGCGGGAGGCCCCTACGAGCAGTACTTC. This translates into CAWSAAGGPYEQYF.

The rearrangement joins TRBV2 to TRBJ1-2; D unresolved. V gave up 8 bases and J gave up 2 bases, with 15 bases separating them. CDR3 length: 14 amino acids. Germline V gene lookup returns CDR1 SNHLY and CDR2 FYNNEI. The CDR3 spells CASQREGRNYGYTF. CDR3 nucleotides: TGTGCCAGCCAAAGGGAGGGTAGGAACTATGGCTACACCTTC.

The CDR3 loop is CASSRQPPAGGAGELFF. For the CDR3, the DNA is TGTGCCAGCAGCCGACAACCCCCGGCAGGGGGCGCCGGGGAGCTGTTTTTT. This sequence joins TRBV27 and TRBJ2-2; 8 bases agree with TRBD1. There are 17 residues in the CDR3. Losses at the gene ends were 6 bases for V and 6 bases for J; bases not matched to a gene: 15. From germline, CDR1 is MNHEY and CDR2 SMNVEV (reference sequence).

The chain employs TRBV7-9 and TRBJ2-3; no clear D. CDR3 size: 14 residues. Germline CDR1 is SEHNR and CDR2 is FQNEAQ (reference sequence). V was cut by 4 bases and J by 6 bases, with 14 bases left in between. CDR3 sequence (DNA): TGTGCCAGCAGCTACTACCCTAGTTCCGATACGCAGTATTTT. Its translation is CASSYYPSSDTQYF.

CDR3 coding DNA: TGTGCCTGGAGTCCCGGGGGGGGTCTCTACGAGCAGTACTTC. It specifies CAWSPGGGLYEQYF. The J gene is TRBJ2-7, the V gene TRBV30; 8 bases are a match to TRBD2. The CDR3 has 14 residues. Per germline, CDR1 GTSNPN and CDR2 SVGIG (reference sequence). The trim removed 2 bases at V and 3 bases at J, leaving 6 bases unmatched.

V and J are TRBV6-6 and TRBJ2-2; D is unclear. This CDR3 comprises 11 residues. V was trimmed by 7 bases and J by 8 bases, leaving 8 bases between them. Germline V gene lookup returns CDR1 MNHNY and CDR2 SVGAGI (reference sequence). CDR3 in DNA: TGTGCCAGCAATACACTAGGGGAGCTGTTTTTT. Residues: CASNTLGELFF.

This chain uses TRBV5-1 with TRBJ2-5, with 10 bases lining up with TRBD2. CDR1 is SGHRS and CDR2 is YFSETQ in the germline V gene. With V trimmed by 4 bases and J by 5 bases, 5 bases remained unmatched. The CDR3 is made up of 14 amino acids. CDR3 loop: CASSLAGVGETQYF. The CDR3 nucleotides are TGCGCCAGCAGCCTAGCGGGAGTGGGCGAGACCCAGTACTTC. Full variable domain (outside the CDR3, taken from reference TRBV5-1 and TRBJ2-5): KAGVTQTPRYLIKTRGQQVTLSCSPISGHRSVSWYQQTPGQGLQFLFEYFSETQRNKGNFPGRFSGRQFSNSRSEMNVSTLELGDSALYLCASSLAGVGETQYFGPGTRLLVL.

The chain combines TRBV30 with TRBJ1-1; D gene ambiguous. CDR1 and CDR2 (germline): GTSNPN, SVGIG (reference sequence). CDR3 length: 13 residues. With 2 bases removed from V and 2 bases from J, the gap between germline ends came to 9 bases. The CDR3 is CAWSRGQNTEAFF. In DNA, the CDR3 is TGTGCCTGGAGTAGAGGCCAAAACACTGAAGCTTTCTTT.

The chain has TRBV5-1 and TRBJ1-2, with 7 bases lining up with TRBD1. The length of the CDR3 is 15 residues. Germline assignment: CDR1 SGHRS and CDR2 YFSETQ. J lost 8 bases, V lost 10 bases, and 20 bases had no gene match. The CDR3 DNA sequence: TGCGCCTCCACTCCGGCCATTGGACAGGAGAGCGGCTACACCTTC. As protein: CASTPAIGQESGYTF.

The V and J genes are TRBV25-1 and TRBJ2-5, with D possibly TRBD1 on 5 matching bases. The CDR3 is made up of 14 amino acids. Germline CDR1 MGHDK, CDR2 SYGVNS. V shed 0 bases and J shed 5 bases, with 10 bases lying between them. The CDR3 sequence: CASSEYAGRETQYF. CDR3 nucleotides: TGTGCCAGCAGTGAATATGCAGGGCGGGAGACCCAGTACTTC.

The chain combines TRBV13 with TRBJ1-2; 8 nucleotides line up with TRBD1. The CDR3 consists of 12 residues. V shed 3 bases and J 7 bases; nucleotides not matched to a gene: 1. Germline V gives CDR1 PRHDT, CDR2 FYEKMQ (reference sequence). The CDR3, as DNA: TGTGCCAGCAGCTTGGACAGGGCTGGCTACACCTTC. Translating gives CASSLDRAGYTF.

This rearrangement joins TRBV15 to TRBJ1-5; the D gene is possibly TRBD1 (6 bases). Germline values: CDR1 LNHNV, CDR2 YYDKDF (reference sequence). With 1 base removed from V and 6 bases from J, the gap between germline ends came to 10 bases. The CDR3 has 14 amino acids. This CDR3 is CATSRGQTGQPQHF. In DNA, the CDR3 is TGTGCCACCAGCAGAGGGCAGACAGGTCAGCCCCAGCATTTT.

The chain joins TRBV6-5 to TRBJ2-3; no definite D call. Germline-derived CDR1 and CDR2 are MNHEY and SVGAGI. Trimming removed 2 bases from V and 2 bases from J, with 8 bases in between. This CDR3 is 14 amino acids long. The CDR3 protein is CASSYGGNTDTQYF. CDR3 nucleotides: TGTGCCAGCAGTTACGGCGGTAACACAGATACGCAGTATTTT.

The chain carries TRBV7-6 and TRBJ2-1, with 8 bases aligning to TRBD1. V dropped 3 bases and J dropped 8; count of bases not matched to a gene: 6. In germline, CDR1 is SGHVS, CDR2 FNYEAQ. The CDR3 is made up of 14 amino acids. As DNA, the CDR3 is TGTGCCAGCAGCTTGGGACAGGAAGGGGATGAGCAGTTCTTC. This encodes CASSLGQEGDEQFF.

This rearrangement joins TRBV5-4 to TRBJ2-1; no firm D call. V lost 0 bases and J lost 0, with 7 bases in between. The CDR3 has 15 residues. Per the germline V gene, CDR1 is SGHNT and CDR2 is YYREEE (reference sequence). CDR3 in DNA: TGTGCCAGCAGCTTGGTGGCAGTCTCCTACAATGAGCAGTTCTTC. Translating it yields CASSLVAVSYNEQFF.

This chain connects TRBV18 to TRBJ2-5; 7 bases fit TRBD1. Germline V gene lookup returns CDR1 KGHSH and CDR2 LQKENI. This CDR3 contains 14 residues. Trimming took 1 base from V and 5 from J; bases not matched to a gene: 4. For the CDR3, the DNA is TGTGCCAGCTCACCACAAGACAGGGTGGAGACCCAGTACTTC. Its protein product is CASSPQDRVETQYF. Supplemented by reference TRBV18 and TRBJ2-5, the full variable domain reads NAGVMQNPRHLVRRRGQEARLRCSPMKGHSHVYWYRQLPEEGLKFMVYLQKENIIDESGMPKERFSAEFPKEGPSILRIQQVVRGDSAAYFCASSPQDRVETQYFGPGTRLLVL.

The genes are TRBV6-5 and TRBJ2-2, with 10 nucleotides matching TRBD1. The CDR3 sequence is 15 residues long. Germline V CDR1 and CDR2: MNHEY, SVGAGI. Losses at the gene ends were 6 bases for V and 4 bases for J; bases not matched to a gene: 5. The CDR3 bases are TGTGCCAGCAGCCGACAGGGGGCGGGCACCGGGGAGCTGTTTTTT. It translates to CASSRQGAGTGELFF.

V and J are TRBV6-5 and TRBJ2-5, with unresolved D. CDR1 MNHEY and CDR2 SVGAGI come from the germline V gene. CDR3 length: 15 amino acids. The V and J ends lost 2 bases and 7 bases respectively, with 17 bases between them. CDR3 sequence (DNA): TGTGCCAGCAGTTACGGCAACCAACGTCCAAGGACCCAGTACTTC. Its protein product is CASSYGNQRPRTQYF.

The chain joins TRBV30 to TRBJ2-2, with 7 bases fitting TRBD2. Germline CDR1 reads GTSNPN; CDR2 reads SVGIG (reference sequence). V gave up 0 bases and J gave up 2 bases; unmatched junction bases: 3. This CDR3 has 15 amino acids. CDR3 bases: TGTGCCTGGAGTGTAGGCGGGGGAAACACCGGGGAGCTGTTTTTT. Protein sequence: CAWSVGGGNTGELFF.

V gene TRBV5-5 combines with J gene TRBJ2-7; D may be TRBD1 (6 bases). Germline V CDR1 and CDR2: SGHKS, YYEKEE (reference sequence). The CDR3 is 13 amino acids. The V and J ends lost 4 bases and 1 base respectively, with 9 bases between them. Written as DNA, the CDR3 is TGTGCCAGCAGCACGGACAGTTCCTACGAGCAGTACGTC. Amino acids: CASSTDSSYEQYV.

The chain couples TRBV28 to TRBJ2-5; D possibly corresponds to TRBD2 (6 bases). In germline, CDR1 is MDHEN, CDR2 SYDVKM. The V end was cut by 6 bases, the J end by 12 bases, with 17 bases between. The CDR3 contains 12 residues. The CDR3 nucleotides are TGTGCCAGCAGACGAGGGATGACGGGGGAGTACTTC. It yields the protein CASRRGMTGEYF.

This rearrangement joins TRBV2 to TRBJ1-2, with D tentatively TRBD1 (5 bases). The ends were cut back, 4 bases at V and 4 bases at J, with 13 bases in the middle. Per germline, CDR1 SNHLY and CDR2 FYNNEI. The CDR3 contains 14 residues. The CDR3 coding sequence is TGTGCCAGCAGTGGGAGGGGAGGATTCTATGGCTACACCTTC. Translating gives CASSGRGGFYGYTF.

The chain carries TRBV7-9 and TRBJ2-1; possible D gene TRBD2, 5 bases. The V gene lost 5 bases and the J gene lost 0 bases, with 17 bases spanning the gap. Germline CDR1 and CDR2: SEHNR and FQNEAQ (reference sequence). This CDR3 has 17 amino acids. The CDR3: CASSALDWRNSYNEQFF. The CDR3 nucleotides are TGTGCCAGCAGCGCCCTGGACTGGCGAAACTCCTACAATGAGCAGTTCTTC.

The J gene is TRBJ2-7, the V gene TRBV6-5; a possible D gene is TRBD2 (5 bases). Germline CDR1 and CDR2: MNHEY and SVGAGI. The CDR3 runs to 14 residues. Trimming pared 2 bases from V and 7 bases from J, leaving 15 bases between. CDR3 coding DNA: TGTGCCAGCAGTTACCGGAGGACCTCTCGTGAGCAGTACTTC. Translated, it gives CASSYRRTSREQYF.

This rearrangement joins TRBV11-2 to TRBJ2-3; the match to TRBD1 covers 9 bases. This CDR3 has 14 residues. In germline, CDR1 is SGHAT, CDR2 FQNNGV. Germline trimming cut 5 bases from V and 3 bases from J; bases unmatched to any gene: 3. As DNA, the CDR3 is TGTGCCAGCAGCCCCGGGACAGGGACAGATACGCAGTATTTT. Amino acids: CASSPGTGTDTQYF.

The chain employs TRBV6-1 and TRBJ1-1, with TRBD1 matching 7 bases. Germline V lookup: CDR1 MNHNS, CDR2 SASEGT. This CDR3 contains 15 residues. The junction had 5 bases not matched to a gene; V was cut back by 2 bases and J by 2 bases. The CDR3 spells CASSEMGQYNTEAFF. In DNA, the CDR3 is TGTGCCAGCAGTGAAATGGGACAGTATAACACTGAAGCTTTCTTT.